One sample yielded the 17 T cell receptor beta chains listed below, sequenced in a study of OX40 agonist ivuxolimab in advanced cancers. The table came from immunoSEQ multiplex PCR; TCRdb's copy has only in-frame clones and leaves some out. Found here are about 64,000 clones, roughly 82% of them singletons; the top ten hold about 2%. Sequenced here: CD4+ or CD8+ T cells sorted from blood, sampled in a trial of the OX40 agonist ivuxolimab. These receptors originate from an adult with an advanced solid tumor such as melanoma, head and neck, liver or kidney cancer.

Only one count was recorded for this clone. Written as DNA, the CDR3 is TGTGCCAGCAGCAAAATGGGCCCGGACAATGAGCAGTTCTTC. This encodes CASSKMGPDNEQFF. The chain is built from TRBV7-3 and TRBJ2-1, with no clear D. The CDR3 loop spans 14 amino acids. The germline V and J ends were trimmed by 5 bases and 5 bases, with 13 bases remaining between them. Germline CDR1 and CDR2: SGHTA and FQGTGA.

The gene calls are TRBV2 and TRBJ1-1; maybe TRBD1 (5 bases). Trimming pared 6 bases from V and 7 bases from J, leaving 9 bases between. The CDR3 is 11 residues long. Per germline, CDR1 SNHLY and CDR2 FYNNEI. CDR3 loop: CASRGVDEAFF. The CDR3 bases are TGTGCCAGCAGGGGGGTGGATGAAGCTTTCTTT.

V and J are TRBV15 and TRBJ1-5, with D unclear. The V end was cut by 3 bases, the J end by 6 bases, with 18 bases between. The germline CDR1 and CDR2 sequences are LNHNV and YYDKDF (reference sequence). The CDR3 totals 16 residues. CDR3 DNA sequence: TGTGCCACCAGCAGGGATTTGGGTATCCATACTCAGCCCCAGCATTTT. As protein: CATSRDLGIHTQPQHF.

This clone appeared a few times. This chain joins TRBV27 and TRBJ1-5; tentative D call: TRBD1 (5 bases). The ends were cut back, 2 bases at V and 2 bases at J, with 10 bases in the middle. Germline CDR1 and CDR2: MNHEY and SMNVEV (reference sequence). The CDR3 has 15 amino acids. The CDR3 sequence: CASSLGGLGNQPQHF. The CDR3 DNA sequence: TGTGCCAGCAGTTTAGGGGGACTCGGCAATCAGCCCCAGCATTTT.

A single count supports this clone. The chain is built from TRBV4-1 and TRBJ2-5, with D possibly being TRBD2 (6 bases). Trimming removed 1 base from V and 5 bases from J, with 11 bases in between. The CDR3 extends over 14 amino acids. From germline, CDR1 is MGHRA and CDR2 YSYEKL. The CDR3 sequence: CASSQAGRGETQYF. CDR3 DNA: TGCGCCAGCAGCCAAGCGGGGCGGGGCGAGACCCAGTACTTC.

The genes are TRBV5-6 and TRBJ2-1; 7 nucleotides agree with TRBD1. Germline lookup yields CDR1 SGHDT and CDR2 YYEEEE. V was clipped by 0 bases and J by 12 bases; unmatched bases: 9. This CDR3 comprises 14 residues. The CDR3 DNA reads as TGTGCCAGCAGCTTGGAAAGTCAGGGGGTCTGGCAGTTCTTC. It translates to CASSLESQGVWQFF.

The chain uses TRBV11-1 and TRBJ2-2; 12 nucleotides match TRBD2. The ends lost 1 base at V and 8 bases at J; junction bases unmatched: 2. The CDR3 spans 15 residues. Germline V gene data show CDR1 as SGHAT and CDR2 as FQDESV (reference sequence). The CDR3 sequence is CASSLGLAGDGELFF. The CDR3, as DNA: TGTGCCAGCAGCTTAGGACTAGCGGGAGATGGGGAGCTGTTTTTT.

The chain recombines TRBV6-5 with TRBJ2-1, with TRBD2 matching 8 bases. This CDR3 is 15 amino acids long. V lost 0 bases, J lost 8 bases, and 6 bases stayed unmatched. The germline V gene has CDR1 MNHEY and CDR2 SVGAGI. The CDR3: CASSYSFSGGHEQFF. The CDR3 nucleotides are TGTGCCAGCAGTTACTCGTTTTCGGGAGGGCATGAGCAGTTCTTC.

This chain links TRBV9 with TRBJ2-2; D is possibly TRBD1 or TRBD2 (5 bases each). The CDR3 consists of 15 residues. Trimming stripped 2 bases from V and 1 base from J, with 9 bases between. In germline, CDR1 is SGDLS, CDR2 YYNGEE. This CDR3 is CASSVRGQNTGELFF. The CDR3 region has the DNA TGTGCCAGCAGCGTCCGGGGCCAGAACACCGGGGAGCTGTTTTTT.

V is TRBV5-1 and J is TRBJ2-3; tentatively, D is TRBD1 (5 bases). V lost 0 bases and J 3 bases, leaving 8 bases between the germline ends. Germline lookup yields CDR1 SGHRS and CDR2 YFSETQ. The CDR3 runs to 14 residues. The CDR3 sequence: CASSLGQITDTQYF. Here the CDR3 DNA reads TGCGCCAGCAGCTTGGGACAGATAACAGATACGCAGTATTTT.

The rearrangement uses TRBV5-1 and TRBJ1-2, with unresolved D. In germline, CDR1 is SGHRS, CDR2 YFSETQ. CDR3 length: 13 amino acids. Trimming pared 0 bases from V and 2 bases from J, leaving 5 bases between. CDR3 in DNA: TGCGCCAGCAGCTTGGATAGGAACTATGGCTACACCTTC. Amino acid sequence: CASSLDRNYGYTF.

The chain carries TRBV7-6 and TRBJ2-1; possibly TRBD2 for D (7 bases). The CDR3 has 15 residues. In germline, CDR1 is SGHVS, CDR2 FNYEAQ. V was clipped by 5 bases and J by 5 bases, with 16 bases between them. CDR3 DNA sequence: TGTGCCAGCAGCCCCGCCGGGGGGCAGGACAATGAGCAGTTCTTC. It translates to CASSPAGGQDNEQFF.

J is TRBJ2-7 and V is TRBV5-5; 7 bases agree with TRBD1. The V gene's germline CDR1 is SGHKS and CDR2 YYEKEE (reference sequence). The CDR3 extends over 17 amino acids. The V gene end was trimmed by 1 base and the J gene end by 1 base; junction bases not matched to a gene: 11. CDR3 sequence: CASSLYRGRGNSYEQYF. In nucleotides, the CDR3 is TGTGCCAGCAGCTTGTACAGGGGCAGGGGTAATTCCTACGAGCAGTACTTC.

This clone was seen only a few times. The chain combines TRBV7-7 with TRBJ1-1; D is undetermined. V was clipped by 3 bases and J by 3 bases, with 8 bases between them. Germline V gene data show CDR1 as SSHAT and CDR2 as FNYEAQ (reference sequence). The CDR3 covers 13 residues. The CDR3 DNA sequence: TGTGCCAGCAGCTTTCGACTGGACACTGAAGCTTTCTTT. This translates into CASSFRLDTEAFF.

In its sample, this clone was seen a few times. The V call is TRBV27, the J call TRBJ1-6; perhaps TRBD1 as D (6 bases). The germline CDR1 and CDR2 sequences are MNHEY and SMNVEV (reference sequence). Trimming cost V 6 bases and J 11 bases, with 20 bases left between them. The CDR3 extends over 15 amino acids. The CDR3 here is CASRPSGGATAPLHF. In nucleotides, the CDR3 is TGTGCCAGCAGACCCTCGGGGGGGGCGACGGCACCCCTCCACTTT.

This chain uses TRBV21-1 with TRBJ1-1; the table names TRBD1, a call not compared with the DNA. TRBV21-1 is a recognized pseudogene. This CDR3 is built from 17 residues. This CDR3 reads CASREIKGQGAITEAFF. CDR3 in DNA: TGTGCCAGCAGAGAAATCAAAGGACAGGGGGCGATAACTGAAGCTTTCTTT.

This clone has only a few counts. V is TRBV18 and J is TRBJ1-2; possibly TRBD1 for D (5 bases). The CDR3 is 16 residues long. V lost 6 bases to trimming and J lost 7 bases, with 24 bases between them. Germline-derived CDR1 and CDR2 are KGHSH and LQKENI. The CDR3 loop is CASSPDINRGEGGYTF. The CDR3 nucleotides read TGTGCCAGCTCGCCAGATATCAATAGGGGTGAAGGTGGCTACACCTTC.